This is a list of T cell receptor beta chains from one sample in a study of blood T cell repertoires in COVID-19. Repertoires were generated with immunoSEQ multiplex PCR, while TCRdb's copy carries only in-frame clones and drops some. The table records hundreds of thousands of clones, over 80% of them present only once. Sequencing input: PBMCs or T cells enriched from blood (not recorded which). The receptor source for this set is a woman aged 18-30 years who had recovered from COVID-19. Each CDR3 is given with its conserved first and last residue. D genes are given only for firm matches. Some rows mark clone size as missing; the rest say once, few, many or name a class of expanded clone.

j_call,d_call,clone_size,v_call,cdr3_nt,cdr3_aa
TRBJ2-1,.,.,TRBV7-8,TGTGCCAGCAGCACGACAAACGGACTTGCCTACAATGAGCAGTTCTTC,CASSTTNGLAYNEQFF
TRBJ1-2,.,.,TRBV29-1,TGCAGAACCTGGGGCTACGGCTATGGCTACACCTTC,CRTWGYGYGYTF
TRBJ2-2,.,.,TRBV7-2,TGTGCCAGCAGCCCACAGCGGCTCACCGGGGAGCTGTTTTTT,CASSPQRLTGELFF
TRBJ2-7,TRBD1,.,TRBV10-3,TGTGCCATCAGGTCAGACAGGGGTGGATACGAGCAGTACTTC,CAIRSDRGGYEQYF
TRBJ2-1,.,.,TRBV5-1,TGCGCCAGCAGCTTACCGAGACAGCGATCCTACAATGAGCAGTTCTTC,CASSLPRQRSYNEQFF
TRBJ1-2,TRBD1,.,TRBV28,TGTGCCAGCAGATCCGGGACAGGGGTAGAAACCTTC,CASRSGTGVETF
TRBJ1-2,TRBD1,.,TRBV23-1,TGCGCCAGCAGTCAGCAGGGGGGCTTATATGGCTACACCTTC,CASSQQGGLYGYTF
TRBJ2-5,.,once,TRBV9,TGTGCCAGCAGCCGGGACTCGCGCCGTGGGGAGACCCAGTACTTC,CASSRDSRRGETQYF
TRBJ2-7,TRBD2,.,TRBV4-3,TGCGCCAGCAGCCAAGGGTGGGGGGGTTACGAGCAGTACTTC,CASSQGWGGYEQYF
TRBJ2-6,.,.,TRBV21-1,TGTGCCAGCAGCAAAAAAAAGGGGACTTTCTCTGGGGCCAACGTCCTGACTTTC,CASSKKKGTFSGANVLTF
TRBJ2-2,TRBD1,.,TRBV3-1/TRBV3-2,TGTGCCAGCAGCCCTTCCGGGACAGGGTTCCCCGGGGAGCTGTTTTTT,CASSPSGTGFPGELFF
TRBJ2-5,TRBD2,.,TRBV13,TGTGCCAGCAGCGCAATTAGCGGGGTGGAGACCCAGTACTTC,CASSAISGVETQYF
TRBJ1-1,TRBD1,.,TRBV15,TGTGCCACCAGCAGGGGCCCCTCGACAGGGCCGCTAGCGAACACTGAAGCTTTCTTT,CATSRGPSTGPLANTEAFF
TRBJ2-2,.,.,TRBV19,TGTGCCAGTAGTATAGCCAGATTCACCAACCTCAGGGGCGCGGGCACCGGGGAGCTGTTTTTT,CASSIARFTNLRGAGTGELFF
TRBJ1-5,.,.,TRBV28,TGTGCCAGCGGCCACAATCAGCCCCAGCATTTT,CASGHNQPQHF
TRBJ2-5,.,.,TRBV29-1,TGCAGCCACTCCCCCGGGGTTGAGACCCAGTACTTC,CSHSPGVETQYF
TRBJ2-7,.,.,TRBV28,TGTGCCAGCAGTAGACCCCGGGACACGTACGAGCAGTACTTC,CASSRPRDTYEQYF
TRBJ1-4,TRBD1,.,TRBV7-9,TGTGCCAGCAGCTTGCAGGGGGCTTTTGAAAAACTGTTTTTT,CASSLQGAFEKLFF
TRBJ2-7,TRBD2,.,TRBV15,TGTGCCTCGCAACTAGCGGGAGCCTCCTACGAGCAGTACTTC,CASQLAGASYEQYF
TRBJ1-5,.,.,TRBV2,TGTGCCAGCACCGATTGGGGGCGGGGGGTAGGAAATCAGCCCCAGCATTTT,CASTDWGRGVGNQPQHF
TRBJ1-3,.,.,TRBV27,TGTGCCAGCAGTTTCGACAGGACCTCTGGAAACACCATATATTTT,CASSFDRTSGNTIYF
TRBJ2-1,TRBD2,.,TRBV11-3,TGTGCCAGCAGCTTAGGGGTCGGGACTAGCGGGTTTAATGAGCAGTTCTTC,CASSLGVGTSGFNEQFF
TRBJ2-7,.,.,TRBV7-9,TGTGCCAGCAGCGCGGGACAGCTAGGGTCCGAGCAGTACTTC,CASSAGQLGSEQYF
TRBJ2-2,TRBD1,once,TRBV9,TGTGCCAGCAGCACCCGCGGGACAGGGGGTACTTCGAACACCGGGGAGCTGTTTTTT,CASSTRGTGGTSNTGELFF
TRBJ2-2,.,once,TRBV7-2,TGTGCCAGCAGGCTAGCAGGGAACACCGGGGAGCTGTTTTTT,CASRLAGNTGELFF
TRBJ1-5,TRBD1,.,TRBV2,TGTGCCAGCGCAGACAGGGGGGGCAATCAGCCCCAGCATTTT,CASADRGGNQPQHF
TRBJ1-5,.,.,TRBV6-5,TGTGCCAGCAGTTTGGCACAGTACAATCAGCCCCAGCATTTT,CASSLAQYNQPQHF
TRBJ2-1,.,.,TRBV2,TGTGCCACCAAGATGCGCCAGGACAATGAGCAGTTCTTC,CATKMRQDNEQFF
TRBJ2-3,TRBD1,.,TRBV4-3,TGCGCCAGCAGCCGAGGACAGGGAAGCACAGATACGCAGTATTTT,CASSRGQGSTDTQYF
TRBJ1-2,.,.,TRBV28,TGTGCCAGCAGTTTAACACGAAACTATGGCTACACCTTC,CASSLTRNYGYTF
TRBJ2-7,TRBD1,.,TRBV6-2/TRBV6-3,TGTGCCAGCAGCCCAACCGGGACAGGGCTCTCCTACGAGCAGTACTTC,CASSPTGTGLSYEQYF
TRBJ1-3,.,.,TRBV4-1,TGCGCCAGCAGCCCTGACAGGTCTACTGGAAACACCATATATTTT,CASSPDRSTGNTIYF
TRBJ1-5,.,.,TRBV7-9,TGTGCCAGCAGCTTATCGGGGGGTCAGCCCCAGCATTTT,CASSLSGGQPQHF
TRBJ2-3,TRBD1,.,TRBV6-5,TGTGCCAGCAGGAGGGGGCGCTTAGATACGCAGTATTTT,CASRRGRLDTQYF
TRBJ1-1,.,.,TRBV6-5,TGTGCCAGCAGTATCGCCAGGAACACTGAAGCTTTCTTT,CASSIARNTEAFF
TRBJ2-5,.,.,TRBV2,TGTGCCAGCAGTGAAAGGGTCCGGACATCTTATCAAGAGACCCAGTACTTC,CASSERVRTSYQETQYF
TRBJ1-6,.,once,TRBV5-8,TGTGCCGCCAGAGCGGGCCCCTATAATTCACCCCTCCACTTT,CAARAGPYNSPLHF
TRBJ2-1,.,.,TRBV19,TGTGCCAGTAGTATTACCGAGCGGAGAAACAATGAGCAGTTCTTC,CASSITERRNNEQFF
TRBJ1-5,.,few,TRBV2,TGTGCCAGCAGTGCGGGATTAAGCAATCAGCCCCAGCATTTT,CASSAGLSNQPQHF
TRBJ1-5,.,.,TRBV30,TGTGCCTGGAGTGTAAAGGGGGGCAATCAGCCCCAGCATTTT,CAWSVKGGNQPQHF
TRBJ1-6,TRBD1,.,TRBV7-3,TGTGCCAGCAGCTTAACGGGGACAGGGAACTCACCCCTCCACTTT,CASSLTGTGNSPLHF
TRBJ1-2,TRBD1,.,TRBV20-1,TGCAGCGGAGACAGGGGCTATGGCTACACCTTC,CSGDRGYGYTF
TRBJ2-1,TRBD2,few,TRBV5-6,TGTGCCAGCAGCCTGGGACTAAAGATCGATGAGCAGTTCTTC,CASSLGLKIDEQFF
TRBJ2-7,TRBD1,.,TRBV6-2/TRBV6-3,TGTGCCAGCAGTTACCGTACCCGGGACAGATACTCCTACGAGCAGTACTTC,CASSYRTRDRYSYEQYF
TRBJ2-3,TRBD2,.,TRBV6-1,TGTGCCAGCAGTGACCTTGGACTAGCGGGGGCCCTCTCGTATACGCAGTATTTT,CASSDLGLAGALSYTQYF
TRBJ1-1,.,.,TRBV6-5,TGTGCCAGCAGTTACCGGTCAGGGGTCACTGAAGCTTTCTTT,CASSYRSGVTEAFF